These 10 T cell receptor beta chains were all obtained from the same sample, sequenced in a study of T cell responses to AZD1222 COVID-19 vaccine. Measured with immunoSEQ multiplex PCR; TCRdb has only the in-frame clones, and not every one. In the table there are roughly 100,000 clones, about 89% of which are singletons. Here the sequenced sample was peripheral blood, taken 28 days after the second dose of the MenACWY control vaccine. These receptors all come from an adult who received the MenACWY meningococcal vaccine as a control.

This chain connects TRBV28 to TRBJ1-4; D might be TRBD1 (6 bases). Germline lookup yields CDR1 MDHEN and CDR2 SYDVKM. CDR3 size: 17 residues. V gave up 5 bases and J gave up 2 bases, with 18 bases separating them. CDR3 protein: CASSPNTGRGTNEKLFF. Written as DNA, the CDR3 is TGTGCCAGCAGTCCAAATACAGGGAGGGGCACTAATGAAAAACTGTTTTTT. The variable domain in full, with the rest retrieved from reference TRBV28 and TRBJ1-4, is DVKVTQSSRYLVKRTGEKVFLECVQDMDHENMFWYRQDPGLGLRLIYFSYDVKMKEKGDIPEGYSVSREKKERFSLILESASTNQTSMYLCASSPNTGRGTNEKLFFGSGTQLSVL.

The chain joins TRBV5-1 to TRBJ2-1; TRBD2 matches 13 bases. V lost 0 bases, J lost 2 bases, and 2 bases stayed unmatched. Germline CDR1 is SGHRS and CDR2 is YFSETQ. The CDR3 runs 17 residues. The CDR3 nucleotides are TGCGCCAGCAGCTTGGCGGGACTAGCGGGGACCTACAATGAGCAGTTCTTC. It encodes CASSLAGLAGTYNEQFF.

V usage is TRBV29-1 and J usage is TRBJ2-7; TRBD1 matches at 11 bases. V shed 4 bases, J shed 7 bases, and the junction held 9 bases outside the gene matches. The germline V gene encodes CDR1 SQVTM and CDR2 ANQGSEA. This CDR3 is built from 14 residues. The CDR3 loop is CSVVSWTGGQEQYF. The CDR3 DNA sequence: TGCAGCGTTGTTTCTTGGACAGGGGGCCAGGAGCAGTACTTC.

The chain employs TRBV7-2 and TRBJ1-5; TRBD1 is a possible D gene (5 bases). V was cut by 3 bases and J by 3 bases, with 9 bases left in between. Per the germline V gene, CDR1 is SGHTA and CDR2 is FQGNSA. The CDR3 covers 14 residues. CDR3 sequence reads: CASSFGAVNQPQHF. CDR3 nucleotides: TGTGCCAGCAGCTTTGGGGCAGTCAATCAGCCCCAGCATTTT.

The V call is TRBV7-3, the J call TRBJ2-1, with TRBD2 matching 15 bases. CDR1 SGHTA and CDR2 FQGTGA come from the germline V gene. Trimming took 5 bases from V and 9 from J; bases not matched to a gene: 8. The CDR3 covers 16 residues. The CDR3 DNA reads TGTGCCAGCAGCCGCCGGACTAGCGGGGGGGCGATTGAGCAGTTCTTC. It codes for CASSRRTSGGAIEQFF.

The sample holds a few counts of this clone. The CDR3 DNA reads TGTGCCAGCTCATCAAACGGGCTCCCCGGGGAGCTGTTTTTT. This sequence encodes CASSSNGLPGELFF. This chain joins TRBV18 and TRBJ2-2; D remains unclear. From germline, CDR1 is KGHSH and CDR2 LQKENI. The CDR3 is 14 residues long. The germline V and J ends were trimmed by 5 bases and 6 bases, with 13 bases remaining between them.

This chain joins TRBV6-5 and TRBJ1-1; 9 bases fit TRBD1. Germline-derived CDR1 and CDR2 are MNHEY and SVGAGI. This CDR3 has 14 amino acids. Trimming at V came to 4 bases and at J to 4 bases, leaving 4 bases not matched to a gene. In DNA, the CDR3 is TGTGCCAGCAGTTGGGACAGGGCGGGCACTGAAGCTTTCTTT. This translates into CASSWDRAGTEAFF.

The V gene is TRBV30, the J gene TRBJ1-3; TRBD1 is a possible D gene (5 bases). Trimming cost V 3 bases and J 4 bases, with 13 bases left between them. CDR3 length: 14 residues. Germline V gene lookup returns CDR1 GTSNPN and CDR2 SVGIG (reference sequence). This CDR3 reads CAWSLGVAGNTIYF. As DNA, the CDR3 is TGTGCCTGGAGCTTAGGGGTTGCGGGAAACACCATATATTTT.

The rearrangement links TRBV6-2 or TRBV6-3 to TRBJ1-2, with a weak D call TRBD1 (6 bases). The CDR3 consists of 17 residues. V was clipped by 3 bases and J by 6 bases, with 23 bases between them. CDR1 MNHEY and CDR2 SVGEGT come from the germline V gene. CDR3 nucleotides: TGTGCCAGCAGTTATATGGCCCACACCCGGGACAAGCATGGCTACACCTTC. It is translated as CASSYMAHTRDKHGYTF.

This chain connects TRBV5-6 to TRBJ1-5; 7 bases line up with TRBD1. CDR3 length: 17 amino acids. The J segment lost 2 bases and the V segment lost 4 bases, leaving 12 bases of the junction unmatched. CDR1 and CDR2 from the germline V gene are SGHDT and YYEEEE. This CDR3 reads CASSLGTARLGNQPQHF. CDR3 nucleotide sequence: TGTGCCAGCAGCCTTGGGACAGCCCGCTTGGGCAATCAGCCCCAGCATTTT.